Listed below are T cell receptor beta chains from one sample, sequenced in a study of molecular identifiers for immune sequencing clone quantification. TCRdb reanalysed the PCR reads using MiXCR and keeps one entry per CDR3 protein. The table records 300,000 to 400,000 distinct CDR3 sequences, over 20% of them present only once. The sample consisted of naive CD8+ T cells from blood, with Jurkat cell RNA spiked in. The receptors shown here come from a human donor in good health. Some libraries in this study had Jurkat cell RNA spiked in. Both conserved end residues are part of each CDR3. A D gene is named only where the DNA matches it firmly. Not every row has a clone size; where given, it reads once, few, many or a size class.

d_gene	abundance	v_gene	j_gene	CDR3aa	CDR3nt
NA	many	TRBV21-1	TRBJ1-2	CASSKDGRQGPLWGYTF	TGTGCCAGCAGCAAAGATGGGAGACAGGGCCCCCTGTGGGGCTACACCTTC
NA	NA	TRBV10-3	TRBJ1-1	CAISEFGPRQGGDTEAFF	TGTGCCATCAGTGAGTTTGGGCCCCGGCAAGGGGGTGACACTGAAGCTTTCTTT
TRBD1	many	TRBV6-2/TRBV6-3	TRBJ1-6	CASSPHQGANSPLHF	TGTGCCAGCAGTCCTCACCAGGGGGCCAATTCACCCCTCCACTTT
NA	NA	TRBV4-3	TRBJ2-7	CASSTGQLSYEQYF	TGCGCCAGCAGCACCGGGCAGTTATCCTACGAGCAGTACTTC
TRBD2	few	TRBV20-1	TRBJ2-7	CSARARRLAGAEQYF	TGCAGTGCTAGAGCCCGGCGACTAGCGGGAGCCGAGCAGTACTTC
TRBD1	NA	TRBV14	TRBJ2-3	CASSLANVITGALDTQYF	TGTGCCAGCAGCCTCGCGAACGTAATTACAGGGGCGTTAGATACGCAGTATTTT
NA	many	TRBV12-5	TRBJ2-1	CASGLRGNEQFF	TGTGCTAGTGGTTTGAGGGGGAATGAGCAGTTCTTC
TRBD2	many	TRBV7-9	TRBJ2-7	CASSRAGVVHEQYF	TGTGCCAGCAGCCGAGCGGGGGTGGTCCACGAGCAGTACTTC
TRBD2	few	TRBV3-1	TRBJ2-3	CASSQAITGGLVTTDTQYF	TGTGCCAGCAGCCAGGCGATTACTGGGGGACTAGTGACCACAGATACGCAGTATTTT
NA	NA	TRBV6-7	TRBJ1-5	CASSLLPTCQPQHF	TGTGCCAGCAGCCTTCTCCCTACATGTCAGCCCCAGCATTTT
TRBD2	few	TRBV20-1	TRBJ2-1	CSATSTSGTYNEQFF	TGCAGTGCTACCTCAACTAGCGGGACTTACAATGAGCAGTTCTTC
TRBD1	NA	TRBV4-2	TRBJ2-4	CASSQSPDRELAKNIQYF	TGTGCCAGCAGCCAAAGCCCAGACAGGGAACTAGCCAAAAACATTCAGTACTTC
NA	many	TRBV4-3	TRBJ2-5	CASSQGPDPLETQYF	TGCGCCAGCAGCCAAGGGCCAGACCCATTGGAGACCCAGTACTTC
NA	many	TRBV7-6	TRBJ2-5	CASTYWGGRQETQYF	TGTGCCAGCACCTATTGGGGGGGCAGACAAGAGACCCAGTACTTC
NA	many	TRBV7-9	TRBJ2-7	CASSPTFYEQYF	TGTGCCAGCAGCCCAACCTTCTACGAGCAGTACTTC
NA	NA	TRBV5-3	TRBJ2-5	CASSFSPYQETQYF	TGTGCCAGCAGCTTTAGTCCGTACCAAGAGACCCAGTACTTC
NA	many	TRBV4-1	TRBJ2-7	CASSLLSGPYEQYF	TGCGCCAGCAGCCTATTATCAGGGCCCTACGAGCAGTACTTC
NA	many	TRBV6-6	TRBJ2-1	CASSPFSGREQFF	TGTGCCAGCAGTCCCTTTTCAGGGCGAGAGCAGTTCTTC
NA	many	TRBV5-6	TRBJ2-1	CASRPRKVLYNEQFF	TGTGCCAGCAGACCTAGGAAGGTCCTCTACAATGAGCAGTTCTTC
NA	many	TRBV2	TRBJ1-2	CASSPPYLTNYGYTF	TGTGCCAGTTCACCCCCGTACCTGACTAACTATGGCTACACCTTC
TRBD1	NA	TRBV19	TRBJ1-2	CASRGRDRYYGYTF	TGTGCCAGTAGGGGCCGGGACAGGTACTATGGCTACACCTTC
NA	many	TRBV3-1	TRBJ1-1	CASSQNRIYTEAFF	TGTGCCAGCAGCCAAAACAGGATCTACACTGAAGCTTTCTTT
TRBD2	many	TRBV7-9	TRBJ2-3	CASSLPTGLAGFADTQYF	TGTGCCAGCAGCTTACCGACAGGACTAGCGGGATTCGCAGATACGCAGTATTTT
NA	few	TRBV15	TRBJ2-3	CATSGELAGDTQYF	TGTGCCACCAGCGGGGAGCTTGCGGGAGATACGCAGTATTTT
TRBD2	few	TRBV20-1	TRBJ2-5	CSARGTSGSLSIPHGASTGTQYF	TGCAGTGCTAGAGGGACTAGCGGGAGCCTCTCCATTCCCCACGGAGCCTCTACCGGGACCCAGTACTTC
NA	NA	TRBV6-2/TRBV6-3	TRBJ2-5	CASSYLARLDRETQYF	TGTGCCAGCAGTTACTTGGCGCGACTAGACCGAGAGACCCAGTACTTC
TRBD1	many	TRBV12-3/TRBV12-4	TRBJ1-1	CASSGGQLNTEAFF	TGTGCCAGCAGTGGGGGACAGCTAAACACTGAAGCTTTCTTT
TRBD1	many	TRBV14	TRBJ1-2	CASSFRTGAGYTF	TGTGCCAGCAGCTTCCGGACAGGGGCCGGCTACACCTTC
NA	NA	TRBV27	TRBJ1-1	CASSSILGGGRTEAFF	TGTGCCAGCAGTTCAATTTTGGGGGGGGGACGGACTGAAGCTTTCTTT
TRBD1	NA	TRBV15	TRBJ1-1	CATGRVALGQMNTEAFF	TGTGCCACCGGCAGAGTTGCATTGGGACAGATGAACACTGAAGCTTTCTTT
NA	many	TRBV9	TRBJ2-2	CASSVGASNTGELFF	TGTGCCAGCAGCGTAGGGGCCAGTAACACCGGGGAGCTGTTTTTT
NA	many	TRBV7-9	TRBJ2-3	CASSPPSSGVDTQYF	TGTGCCAGCAGCCCTCCTAGCTCGGGGGTAGATACGCAGTATTTT
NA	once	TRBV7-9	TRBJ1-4	CASSLAGNNGKLFF	TGTGCCAGCAGCTTAGCGGGGAATAATGGAAAACTGTTTTTT
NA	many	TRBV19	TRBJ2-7	CASGLASSYEQYF	TGTGCCAGCGGACTCGCCAGCTCCTACGAGCAGTACTTC
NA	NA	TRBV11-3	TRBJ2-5	CASSLERGSSPKTQETQYF	TGTGCCAGCAGCTTAGAGCGGGGTTCCTCACCTAAGACCCAAGAGACCCAGTACTTC
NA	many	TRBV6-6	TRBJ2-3	CASSDYSTDTQYF	TGTGCCAGCAGTGACTACTCCACAGATACGCAGTATTTT
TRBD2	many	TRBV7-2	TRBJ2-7	CASSTSATYEQYF	TGTGCCAGCAGCACTAGCGCTACCTACGAGCAGTACTTC
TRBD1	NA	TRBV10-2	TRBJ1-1	CASSVQGTNTEAFF	TGCGCCAGCAGTGTACAGGGGACGAACACTGAAGCTTTCTTT
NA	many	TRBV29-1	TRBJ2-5	CSVWTEETQYF	TGCAGCGTCTGGACTGAAGAGACCCAGTACTTC
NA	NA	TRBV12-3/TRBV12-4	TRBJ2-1	CASTWADGNNEQLF	NA
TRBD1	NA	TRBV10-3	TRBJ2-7	CAISESGTGRYEQYF	TGTGCCATCAGTGAGTCGGGGACAGGGCGCTACGAGCAGTACTTC
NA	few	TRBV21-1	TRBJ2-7	CASSKGTGATAYEQYF	TGTGCCAGCAGCAAAGGGACAGGGGCGACTGCCTACGAGCAGTACTTC